This T cell receptor (beta chain) is drawn from a study of neoadjuvant anti-PD-1 for oral cavity cancer. This clone was counted only a few times. The CDR3 is made up of 15 amino acids. The germline CDR1 and CDR2 sequences are ENHRY and SYGVKD. Trimming removed 4 bases at V and 4 bases at J, with 13 bases between. Only in-frame clones appear in the TCRdb table, and some are missing; sequencing was by immunoSEQ multiplex PCR. Here the sample spans over 10,000 clones, around 69% being singletons. These newly diagnosed stage II-IVA oral cavity squamous cell carcinoma patients had no prior systemic or radiation treatment.

The receptor was derived from a person aged 35-79 years with oral cavity squamous cell carcinoma. The chain combines TRBV10-3 with TRBJ2-2; D unclear. This specimen was PBMCs, taken before nivolumab (anti-PD-1) treatment. CDR3 region: CAISGPRVLTGELFF. DNA of the CDR3: TGTGCCATCAGTGGCCCAAGGGTCCTCACCGGGGAGCTGTTTTTT.